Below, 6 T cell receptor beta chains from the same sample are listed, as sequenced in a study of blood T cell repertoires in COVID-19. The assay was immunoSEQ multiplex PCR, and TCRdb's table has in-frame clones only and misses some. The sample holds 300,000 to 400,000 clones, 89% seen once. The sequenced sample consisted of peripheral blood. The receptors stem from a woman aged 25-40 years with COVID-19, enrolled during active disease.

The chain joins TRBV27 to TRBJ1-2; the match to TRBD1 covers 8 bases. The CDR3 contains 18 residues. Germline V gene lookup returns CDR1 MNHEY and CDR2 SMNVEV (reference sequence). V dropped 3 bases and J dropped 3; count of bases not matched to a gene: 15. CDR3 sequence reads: CASSFGRTGPIPYYGYTF. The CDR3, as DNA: TGTGCCAGCAGTTTTGGGCGGACAGGGCCCATCCCGTACTATGGCTACACCTTC.

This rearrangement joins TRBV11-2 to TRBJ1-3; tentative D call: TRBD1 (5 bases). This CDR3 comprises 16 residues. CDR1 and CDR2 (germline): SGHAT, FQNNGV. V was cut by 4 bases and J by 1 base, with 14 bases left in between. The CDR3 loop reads CASSWGTGGSGNTIYF. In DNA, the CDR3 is TGTGCCAGCAGCTGGGGGACCGGGGGGTCTGGAAACACCATATATTTT.

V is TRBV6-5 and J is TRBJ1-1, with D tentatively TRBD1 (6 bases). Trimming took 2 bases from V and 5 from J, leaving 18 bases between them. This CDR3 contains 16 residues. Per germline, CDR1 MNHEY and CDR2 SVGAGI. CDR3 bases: TGTGCCAGCAGTTACATTAGTGGGGGCGCACGTACTGAAGCTTTCTTT. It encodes CASSYISGGARTEAFF.

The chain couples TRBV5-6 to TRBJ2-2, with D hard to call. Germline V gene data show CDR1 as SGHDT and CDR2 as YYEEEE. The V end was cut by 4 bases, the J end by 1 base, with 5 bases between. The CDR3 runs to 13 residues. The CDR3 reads CASSRENTGELFF. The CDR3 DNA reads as TGTGCCAGCAGCCGAGAGAACACCGGGGAGCTGTTTTTT.

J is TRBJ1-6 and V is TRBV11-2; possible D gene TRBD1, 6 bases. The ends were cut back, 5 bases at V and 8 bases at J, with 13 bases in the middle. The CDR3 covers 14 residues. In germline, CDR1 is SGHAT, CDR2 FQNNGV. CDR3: CASSRGGQDSPLHF. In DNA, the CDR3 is TGTGCCAGCAGCAGGGGGGGGCAGGATTCACCCCTCCACTTT.

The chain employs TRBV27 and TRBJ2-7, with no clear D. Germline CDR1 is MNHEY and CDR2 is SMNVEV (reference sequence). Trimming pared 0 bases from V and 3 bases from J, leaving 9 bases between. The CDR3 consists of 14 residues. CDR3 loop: CASSLSIPIYEQYV. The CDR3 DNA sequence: TGTGCCAGCAGTTTATCCATTCCAATCTACGAGCAGTACGTC.